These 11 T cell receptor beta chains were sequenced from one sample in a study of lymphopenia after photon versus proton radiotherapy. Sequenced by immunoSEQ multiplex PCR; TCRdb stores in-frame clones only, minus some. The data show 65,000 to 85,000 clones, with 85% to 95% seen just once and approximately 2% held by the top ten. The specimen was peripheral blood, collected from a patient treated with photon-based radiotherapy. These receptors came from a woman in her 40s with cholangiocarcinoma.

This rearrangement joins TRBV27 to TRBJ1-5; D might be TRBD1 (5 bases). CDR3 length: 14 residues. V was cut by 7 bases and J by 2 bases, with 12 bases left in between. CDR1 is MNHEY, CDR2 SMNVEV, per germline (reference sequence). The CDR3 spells CASTIRGGNQPQHF. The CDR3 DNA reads TGTGCCAGCACGATAAGGGGAGGCAATCAGCCCCAGCATTTT.

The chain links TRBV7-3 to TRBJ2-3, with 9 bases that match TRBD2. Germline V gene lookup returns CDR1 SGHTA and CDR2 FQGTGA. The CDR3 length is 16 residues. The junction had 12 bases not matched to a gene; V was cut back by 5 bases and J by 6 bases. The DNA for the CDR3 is TGTGCCAGCAGCCTCCCTTCGCTAGCGGGATCCGATACGCAGTATTTT. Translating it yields CASSLPSLAGSDTQYF.

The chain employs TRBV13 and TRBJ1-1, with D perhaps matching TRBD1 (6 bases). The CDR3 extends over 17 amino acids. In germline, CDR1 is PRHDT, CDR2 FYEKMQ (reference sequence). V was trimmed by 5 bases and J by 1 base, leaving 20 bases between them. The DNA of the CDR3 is TGTGCCAGCAGCACCCCACAGGGTACGGGTAGGAACACTGAAGCTTTCTTT. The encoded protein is CASSTPQGTGRNTEAFF.

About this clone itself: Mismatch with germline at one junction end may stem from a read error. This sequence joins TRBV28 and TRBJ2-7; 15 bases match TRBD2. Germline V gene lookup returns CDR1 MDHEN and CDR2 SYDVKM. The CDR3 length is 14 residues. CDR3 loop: CASSLGTSGRRWDF. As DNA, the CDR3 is TGTGCCAGCAGTTTAGGGACTAGCGGGAGGCGATGGGACTTC.

This CDR3 reads CASSQGSSHTDTQYF. Here the CDR3 DNA reads TGCGCCAGCAGCCAAGGTAGCAGCCACACAGATACGCAGTATTTT. This chain joins TRBV4-3 and TRBJ2-3; the D is unclear. The germline V gene has CDR1 LGHNA and CDR2 YSLEER. Trimming pared 1 base from V and 2 bases from J, leaving 10 bases between. The CDR3 runs to 15 residues.

The CDR3 coding sequence is TGTGCCAGCAGTTCACAATCTGGGGCCAACGTCCTGACTTTC. The encoded protein is CASSSQSGANVLTF. The chain recombines TRBV5-4 with TRBJ2-6, with D unclear. V was pared by 5 bases and J by 1 base, with 7 bases between. Germline V CDR1 and CDR2: SGHNT, YYREEE (reference sequence). This CDR3 contains 14 residues.

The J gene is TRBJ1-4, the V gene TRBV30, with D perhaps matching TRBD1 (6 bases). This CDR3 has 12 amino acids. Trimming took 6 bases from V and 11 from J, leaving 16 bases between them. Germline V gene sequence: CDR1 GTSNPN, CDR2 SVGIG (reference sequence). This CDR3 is CACSDSPGKLFF. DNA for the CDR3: TGTGCCTGTTCGGACAGCCCGGGGAAACTGTTTTTT.

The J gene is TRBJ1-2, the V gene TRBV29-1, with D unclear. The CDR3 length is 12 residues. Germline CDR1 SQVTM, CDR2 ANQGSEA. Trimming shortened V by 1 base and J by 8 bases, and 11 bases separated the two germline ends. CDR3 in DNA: TGCAGCGTTGAAGCTCCAGGAAGAGGCTACACCTTC. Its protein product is CSVEAPGRGYTF.

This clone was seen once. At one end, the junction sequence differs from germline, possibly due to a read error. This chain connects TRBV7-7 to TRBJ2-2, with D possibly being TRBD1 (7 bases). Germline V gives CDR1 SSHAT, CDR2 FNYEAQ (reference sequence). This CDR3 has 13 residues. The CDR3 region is CASRGEGGGELFF. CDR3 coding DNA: TGTGCTAGCAGGGGGGAAGGCGGCGGGGAGCTGTTTTTT.

CDR3 coding DNA: TGTGCCAGCAGGACACCTGAACTAGCCGGGGAGCAGTACTTC. This codes for CASRTPELAGEQYF. This chain uses TRBV6-1 with TRBJ2-7; D is possibly TRBD2 (6 bases). Germline assignment: CDR1 MNHNS and CDR2 SASEGT. The CDR3 loop spans 14 amino acids. The V end was cut by 6 bases, the J end by 7 bases, with 19 bases between.

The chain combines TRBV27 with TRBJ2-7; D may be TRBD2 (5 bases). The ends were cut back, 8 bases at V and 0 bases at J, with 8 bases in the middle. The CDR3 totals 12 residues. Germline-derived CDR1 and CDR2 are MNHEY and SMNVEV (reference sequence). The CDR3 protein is CASGGSSYEQYF. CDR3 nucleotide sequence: TGTGCCAGCGGAGGTAGCTCCTACGAGCAGTACTTC.